This T cell receptor beta chain emerged from a study of blood T cell repertoires in COVID-19. The overall study: PBMCs, B-cell-depleted T cells, or T cells were the source of the cDNA or gDNA that made up the material.

The table lists this clone with a few counts. Trimming pared 5 bases from V and 3 bases from J, leaving 17 bases between. Per germline, CDR1 SGHVS and CDR2 FNYEAQ. This CDR3 is built from 15 residues. Original analysis: Nucleated cell counts were estimated from reference gene primer amplification. Using immunoSEQ multiplex PCR, the repertoire was profiled, and TCRdb retains in-frame clones only, with some absent. The DNA was the basis for D and trimming; V, J and clone size are from that table. The data show 150,000 to 200,000 clones, 85% to 90% seen once. Sequencing used peripheral blood. The V gene is TRBV7-6, the J gene TRBJ2-7, with a possible D match to TRBD2 (6 bases). This sequence originates from a woman in her sixties or seventies with acute or convalescent COVID-19. The CDR3: CASSRHPGLHYEQYF. In DNA form, the CDR3 reads TGTGCCAGCAGCCGACATCCGGGACTCCACTACGAGCAGTACTTC. Looking up the rest from reference TRBV7-6 and TRBJ2-7 gives the full variable domain: GAGVSQSPRYKVTKRGQDVALRCDPISGHVSLYWYRQALGQGPEFLTYFNYEAQQDKSGLPNDRFSAERPEGSISTLTIQRTEQRDSAMYRCASSRHPGLHYEQYFGPGTRLTVT.